This passage covers 5 T cell receptor beta chains from one sample sequenced in a study of OX40 agonist ivuxolimab in advanced cancers. The protocol was immunoSEQ multiplex PCR, while the TCRdb copy is restricted to in-frame clones and leaves out a portion. The top ten clones hold around 2% of a sample with 65,000 to 80,000 clones, 86% of them seen once. The sequencing used CD4+ or CD8+ T cells sorted from blood, collected in a trial of the OX40 agonist ivuxolimab. These receptors all come from an adult with an advanced solid tumor such as melanoma, head and neck, liver or kidney cancer.

This chain joins TRBV7-8 and TRBJ1-1; no clear D. CDR3 length: 12 residues. Deletions cut 6 bases from V and 10 bases from J, with 15 bases between. CDR1 is SGHVS and CDR2 is FQNEAQ in the germline V gene. The chain's CDR3 is CASRRLESGAFF. The CDR3 nucleotides are TGTGCCAGCAGACGCCTCGAGTCCGGAGCTTTCTTT.

This clone appeared a single time. The chain carries TRBV5-5 and TRBJ2-3, with 13 bases fitting TRBD2. V was clipped by 4 bases and J by 5 bases; unmatched bases: 10. This CDR3 has 17 residues. The germline CDR1 and CDR2 sequences are SGHKS and YYEKEE (reference sequence). The CDR3 DNA follows: TGTGCCAGCAGCCTACTGGGACTAGCGGGAACCCGAGATACGCAGTATTTT. Protein: CASSLLGLAGTRDTQYF.

The rearrangement uses TRBV19 and TRBJ2-1, with D possibly TRBD1 on 6 matching bases. Germline values: CDR1 LNHDA, CDR2 SQIVND (reference sequence). The CDR3 is 16 residues long. The ends were cut back, 6 bases at V and 6 bases at J, with 21 bases in the middle. The DNA of the CDR3 is TGTGCCAGTAGCAAAATTACAGGGAGCTCCCCCAATGAGCAGTTCTTC. Its translation: CASSKITGSSPNEQFF.

In its sample, this clone was seen a few times. The chain has TRBV5-6 and TRBJ2-1; perhaps TRBD2 as D (5 bases). Germline V lookup: CDR1 SGHDT, CDR2 YYEEEE. The V and J ends lost 2 bases and 4 bases respectively, with 16 bases between them. The CDR3 extends over 16 amino acids. The CDR3 sequence: CASSFRAANMYNEQFF. The CDR3 coding sequence is TGTGCCAGCAGCTTTAGAGCGGCGAATATGTACAATGAGCAGTTCTTC. The full variable domain, completed using reference TRBV5-6 and TRBJ2-1, is DAGVTQSPTHLIKTRGQQVTLRCSPKSGHDTVSWYQQALGQGPQFIFQYYEEEERQRGNFPDRFSGHQFPNYSSELNVNALLLGDSALYLCASSFRAANMYNEQFFGPGTRLTVL.

With regard to this clone: Other nucleotide sequences from this sample produce the same CDR3. The V call is TRBV5-1, the J call TRBJ2-3; unclear D gene. The germline CDR1 and CDR2 sequences are SGHRS and YFSETQ. This CDR3 region has 12 residues. V was clipped by 5 bases and J by 3 bases, with 7 bases between them. The chain's CDR3 is CASSLSTDTQYF. DNA for the CDR3: TGCGCCAGCAGTCTGAGTACAGATACGCAGTATTTT. The full variable domain, in which reference TRBV5-1 and TRBJ2-3 provide the parts outside the CDR3, is KAGVTQTPRYLIKTRGQQVTLSCSPISGHRSVSWYQQTPGQGLQFLFEYFSETQRNKGNFPGRFSGRQFSNSRSEMNVSTLELGDSALYLCASSLSTDTQYFGPGTRLTVL.